A single sample gave rise to the 9 T cell receptor beta chains below, sequenced in a study of blood T cell repertoires in COVID-19. Generated by immunoSEQ multiplex PCR, the TCRdb table keeps only in-frame clones and is missing some. The sample has around 200,000 clones, roughly 80% seen once; the top ten hold 15% to 20%. Sequencing was done on a sample of peripheral blood. The receptors shown here come from a woman at least 80 years old with active or convalescent COVID-19.

Only one count was recorded for this clone. This CDR3 reads CASRKDGGSYNEQFF. The CDR3 DNA follows: TGTGCCAGCAGAAAAGACGGGGGATCCTACAATGAGCAGTTCTTC. The V call is TRBV6-6, the J call TRBJ2-1; a possible D gene is TRBD2 (6 bases). Trimming stripped 6 bases from V and 1 base from J, with 13 bases between. The CDR3 runs 15 residues. Germline lookup yields CDR1 MNHNY and CDR2 SVGAGI (reference sequence).

V gene TRBV30 combines with J gene TRBJ1-5, with TRBD1 as a possible D gene (5 bases). Trimming removed 5 bases at V and 4 bases at J, with 18 bases between. The CDR3 covers 15 residues. Germline lookup yields CDR1 GTSNPN and CDR2 SVGIG (reference sequence). CDR3 residues: CAWCPRGKGNQPQHF. In DNA form, the CDR3 reads TGTGCCTGGTGTCCTCGGGGGAAGGGGAATCAGCCCCAGCATTTT.

This chain links TRBV9 with TRBJ2-1, with 11 bases fitting TRBD2. The CDR3 is made up of 16 amino acids. The trim removed 2 bases at V and 9 bases at J, leaving 10 bases unmatched. The germline gives CDR1 SGDLS, CDR2 YYNGEE. For the CDR3, the DNA is TGTGCCAGCAGCGTCATAGCGGGAGGGCCCCAGGGTGAGCAGTTCTTC. This codes for CASSVIAGGPQGEQFF.

This clone was observed a handful of times. The chain uses TRBV27 and TRBJ1-6; D not certain. The CDR3 sequence is 15 residues long. Per the germline V gene, CDR1 is MNHEY and CDR2 is SMNVEV (reference sequence). V gave up 2 bases and J gave up 7 bases, with 12 bases separating them. This CDR3 is CASSLVGSGNSPLHF. Here the CDR3 DNA reads TGTGCCAGCAGTTTAGTAGGGTCGGGGAATTCACCCCTCCACTTT.

CDR3 region: CASSQEAAGLTNEKLFF. DNA for the CDR3: TGCGCCAGCAGCCAAGAAGCCGCAGGGTTAACTAATGAAAAACTGTTTTTT. The chain is built from TRBV4-3 and TRBJ1-4, with a possible D match to TRBD1 (5 bases). V gave up 0 bases and J gave up 1 base, with 12 bases separating them. This CDR3 region has 17 residues. CDR1 and CDR2 (germline): LGHNA, YSLEER.

A remark on this clone: An end of the junction differs from the germline gene, which may be a read error. The V call is TRBV19, the J call TRBJ1-5; 8 bases match TRBD1. CDR3 size: 16 residues. The V gene's germline CDR1 is LNHDA and CDR2 SQIVND (reference sequence). DNA for the CDR3: TGTGCCAGTAGGTCTACCGGGACAGGAGGGAATCGGCCCCAGCATTTT. It yields the protein CASRSTGTGGNRPQHF.

In this sample, this clone turned up once. The chain combines TRBV21-1 with TRBJ1-4. TRBV21-1 is labeled a pseudogene. The CDR3 covers 10 residues. The CDR3 loop is CASSPGKLFF. In DNA form, the CDR3 reads TGTGCCAGCAGCCCGGGGAAACTGTTTTTT.

The chain couples TRBV3-1 (or the pseudogene TRBV3-2) to TRBJ2-3, with 9 nucleotides matching TRBD2. The CDR3 totals 15 residues. Germline loops: CDR1 LGHDT, CDR2 YNNKEL (reference sequence). V shed 2 bases and J 6 bases; nucleotides not matched to a gene: 6. CDR3 sequence: CASSQLLAGSDTQYF. CDR3 DNA: TGTGCCAGCAGCCAACTTCTAGCGGGATCGGATACGCAGTATTTT.

The rearrangement links TRBV7-9 to TRBJ2-5; D is unresolved. Germline CDR1 SEHNR, CDR2 FQNEAQ (reference sequence). CDR3 length equals 13 residues. Trimming cost V 3 bases and J 1 base, with 6 bases left between them. CDR3 in DNA: TGTGCCAGCAGCTTTTACACCCAAGAGACCCAGTACTTC. Its protein product is CASSFYTQETQYF.